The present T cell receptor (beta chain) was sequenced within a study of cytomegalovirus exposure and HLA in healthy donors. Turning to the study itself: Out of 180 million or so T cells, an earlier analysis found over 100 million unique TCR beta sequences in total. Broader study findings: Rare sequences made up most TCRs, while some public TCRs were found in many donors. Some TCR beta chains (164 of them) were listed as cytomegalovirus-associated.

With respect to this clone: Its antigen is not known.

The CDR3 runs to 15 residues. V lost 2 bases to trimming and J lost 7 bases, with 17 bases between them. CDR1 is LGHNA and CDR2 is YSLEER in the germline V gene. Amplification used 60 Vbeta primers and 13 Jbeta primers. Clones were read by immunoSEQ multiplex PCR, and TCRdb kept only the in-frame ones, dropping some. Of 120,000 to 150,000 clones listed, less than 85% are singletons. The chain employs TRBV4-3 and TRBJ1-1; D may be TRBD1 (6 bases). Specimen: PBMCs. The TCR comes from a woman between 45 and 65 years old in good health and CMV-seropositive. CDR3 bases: TGCGCCAGCAGCCAATGGGGTCGACAGGATGATGAAGCTTTCTTT. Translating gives CASSQWGRQDDEAFF.